Reported below is one T cell receptor beta chain. Its antigen is undetermined. A single record per CDR3 protein comes from TCRdb applying MiXCR to the reads. Found here are 650,000 to 850,000 distinct CDR3 sequences, under 35% of them singletons; the top ten hold about an eighth. These data originate in a study of T cell repertoires in cytomegalovirus infection. Study at large: Evidence of both CMV infection and a matching HLA type came from public TCR beta signatures. Whole-study findings and limits: HLA-C-restricted, CMV-specific TCR beta clonotypes were dominant ex vivo.

With 1 base removed from V and 5 bases from J, the gap between germline ends came to 9 bases. The CDR3 consists of 13 residues. Here the sequenced sample was cultured CD8+ T cells from PBMCs, taken from culture after CMV antigen stimulation. The TCR originated in a human donor in good health (CMV status not recorded). Some clones in this sample may be carry-over from other donors' samples. The V and J genes are TRBV12-3 or TRBV12-4 and TRBJ2-7; D gene uncertain. The CDR3 DNA sequence: TGTGCCAGCAGTTTAGAGGACGAAAACGAGCAGTACTTC. It specifies CASSLEDENEQYF.